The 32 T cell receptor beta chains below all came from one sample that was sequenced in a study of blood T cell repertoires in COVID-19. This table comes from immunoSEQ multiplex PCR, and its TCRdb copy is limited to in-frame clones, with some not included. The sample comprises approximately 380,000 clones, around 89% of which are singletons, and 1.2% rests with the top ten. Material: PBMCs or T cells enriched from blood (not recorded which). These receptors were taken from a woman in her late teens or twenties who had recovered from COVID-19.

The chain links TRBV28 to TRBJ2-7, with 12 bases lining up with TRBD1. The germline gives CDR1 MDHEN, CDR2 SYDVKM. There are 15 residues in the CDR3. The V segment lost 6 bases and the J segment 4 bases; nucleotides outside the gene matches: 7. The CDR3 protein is CASRDGTGGAYEQYF. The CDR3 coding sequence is TGTGCCAGCAGGGACGGGACAGGGGGCGCGTACGAGCAGTACTTC.

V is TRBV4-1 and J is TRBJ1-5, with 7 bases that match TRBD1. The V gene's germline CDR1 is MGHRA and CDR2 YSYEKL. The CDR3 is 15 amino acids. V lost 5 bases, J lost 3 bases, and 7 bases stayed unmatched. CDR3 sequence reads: CASSADRNPNQPQHF. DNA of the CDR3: TGCGCCAGCAGCGCGGACAGGAACCCCAATCAGCCCCAGCATTTT.

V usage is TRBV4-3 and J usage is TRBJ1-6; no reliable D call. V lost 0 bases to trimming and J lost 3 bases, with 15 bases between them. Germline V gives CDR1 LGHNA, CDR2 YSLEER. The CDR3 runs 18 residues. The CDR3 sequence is CASSQDREGSGYNSPLHF. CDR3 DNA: TGCGCCAGCAGCCAAGATCGGGAAGGGTCGGGCTATAATTCACCCCTCCACTTT.

In DNA, the CDR3 is TGTGCCAGCAGCTTAGGCCCTCTAGGCAATCAGCCCCAGCATTTT. It yields the protein CASSLGPLGNQPQHF. This chain connects TRBV7-9 to TRBJ1-5; no reliable D call. Trimming took off 1 base at V and 2 bases at J, with 9 bases between the two ends. Germline V gives CDR1 SEHNR, CDR2 FQNEAQ (reference sequence). The CDR3 runs 15 residues.

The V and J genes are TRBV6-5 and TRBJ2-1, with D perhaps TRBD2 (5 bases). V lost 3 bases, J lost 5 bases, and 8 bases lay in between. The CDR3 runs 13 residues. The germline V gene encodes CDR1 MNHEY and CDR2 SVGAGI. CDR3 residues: CASSYVGDNEQFF. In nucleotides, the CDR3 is TGTGCCAGCAGTTATGTCGGGGACAATGAGCAGTTCTTC.

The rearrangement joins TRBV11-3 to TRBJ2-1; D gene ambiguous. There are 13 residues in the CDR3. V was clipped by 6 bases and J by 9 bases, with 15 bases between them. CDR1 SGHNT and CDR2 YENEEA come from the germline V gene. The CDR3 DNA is TGTGCCAGCAGTTCCCCCCCTCTACGTGAGCAGTTCTTC. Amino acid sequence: CASSSPPLREQFF.

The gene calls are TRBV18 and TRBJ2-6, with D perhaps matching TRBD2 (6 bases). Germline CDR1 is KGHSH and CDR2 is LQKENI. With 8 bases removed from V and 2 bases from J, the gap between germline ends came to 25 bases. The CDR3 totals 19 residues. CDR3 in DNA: TGTGCCAGCCATCTGGAGGGGTACCCACGTCAGGCTGGGGCCAACGTCCTGACTTTC. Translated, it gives CASHLEGYPRQAGANVLTF.

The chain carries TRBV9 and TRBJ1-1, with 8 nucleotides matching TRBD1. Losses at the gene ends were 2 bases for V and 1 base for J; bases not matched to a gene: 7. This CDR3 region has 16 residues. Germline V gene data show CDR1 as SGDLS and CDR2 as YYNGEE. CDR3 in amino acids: CASSVGQGGPNTEAFF. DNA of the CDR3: TGTGCCAGCAGCGTCGGACAGGGCGGACCGAACACTGAAGCTTTCTTT. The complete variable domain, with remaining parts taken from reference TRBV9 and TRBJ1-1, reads DSGVTQTPKHLITATGQRVTLRCSPRSGDLSVYWYQQSLDQGLQFLIQYYNGEERAKGNILERFSAQQFPDLHSELNLSSLELGDSALYFCASSVGQGGPNTEAFFGQGTRLTVV.

DNA of the CDR3: TGCAGCGTTGGGAGTAATGGCTACACCTTC. Translated: CSVGSNGYTF. V usage is TRBV29-1 and J usage is TRBJ1-2, with D hard to call. This CDR3 contains 10 residues. Trimming pared 4 bases from V and 6 bases from J, leaving 6 bases between. The germline gives CDR1 SQVTM, CDR2 ANQGSEA.

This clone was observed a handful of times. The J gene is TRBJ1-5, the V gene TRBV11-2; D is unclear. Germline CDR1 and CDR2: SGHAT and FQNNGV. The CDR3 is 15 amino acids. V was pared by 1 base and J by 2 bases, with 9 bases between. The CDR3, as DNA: TGTGCCAGCAGCTTAGGGGGAGAAGGCAATCAGCCCCAGCATTTT. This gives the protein CASSLGGEGNQPQHF.

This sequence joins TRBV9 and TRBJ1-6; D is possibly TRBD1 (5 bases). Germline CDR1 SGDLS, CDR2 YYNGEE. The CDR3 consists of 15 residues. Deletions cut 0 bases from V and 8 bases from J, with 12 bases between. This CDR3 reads CASSVGSGGYSPLHF. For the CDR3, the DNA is TGTGCCAGCAGCGTAGGGTCCGGGGGTTATTCACCCCTCCACTTT.

CDR3 nucleotide sequence: TGTGCCAGTAGTCCCTGGGACAGCTCCTACAATGAGCAGTTCTTC. Translating it yields CASSPWDSSYNEQFF. V usage is TRBV19 and J usage is TRBJ2-1; 7 bases are shared with TRBD1. Per the germline V gene, CDR1 is LNHDA and CDR2 is SQIVND (reference sequence). V trimming: 5 bases; J trimming: 0 bases; junction bases outside the gene matches: 4. CDR3 length: 15 amino acids.

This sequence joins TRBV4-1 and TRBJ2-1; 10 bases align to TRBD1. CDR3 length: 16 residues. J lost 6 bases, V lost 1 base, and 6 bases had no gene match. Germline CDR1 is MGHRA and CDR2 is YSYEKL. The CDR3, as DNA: TGCGCCAGCAGCCAAGTGTACGGGACAGGGGTCAATGAGCAGTTCTTC. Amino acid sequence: CASSQVYGTGVNEQFF.

The CDR3 here is CASKESNSPLHF. In DNA, the CDR3 is TGTGCCAGCAAGGAGTCTAATTCACCCCTCCACTTT. The chain is built from TRBV2 and TRBJ1-6; no reliable D call. With 7 bases removed from V and 6 bases from J, the gap between germline ends came to 7 bases. CDR1 SNHLY and CDR2 FYNNEI come from the germline V gene. The CDR3 covers 12 residues.

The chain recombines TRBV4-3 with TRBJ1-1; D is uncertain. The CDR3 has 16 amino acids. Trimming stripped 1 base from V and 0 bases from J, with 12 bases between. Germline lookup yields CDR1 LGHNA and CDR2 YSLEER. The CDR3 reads CASSQGRGKMNTEAFF. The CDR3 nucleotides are TGCGCCAGCAGCCAAGGGCGGGGAAAGATGAACACTGAAGCTTTCTTT.

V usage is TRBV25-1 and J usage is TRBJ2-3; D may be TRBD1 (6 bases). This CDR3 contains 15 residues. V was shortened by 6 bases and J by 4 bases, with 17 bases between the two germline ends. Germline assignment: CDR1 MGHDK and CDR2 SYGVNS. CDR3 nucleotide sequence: TGTGCCAGCAGCAGCCGGACAGCCGGGGCAGATACGCAGTATTTT. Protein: CASSSRTAGADTQYF.

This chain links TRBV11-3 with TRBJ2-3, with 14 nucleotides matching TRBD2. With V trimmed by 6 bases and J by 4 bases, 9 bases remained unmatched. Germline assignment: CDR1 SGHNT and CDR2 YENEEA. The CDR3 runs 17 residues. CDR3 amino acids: CASSGRLAGGRSDTQYF. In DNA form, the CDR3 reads TGTGCCAGCAGTGGACGACTAGCGGGGGGGAGGTCAGATACGCAGTATTTT. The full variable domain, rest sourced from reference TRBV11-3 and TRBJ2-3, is EAGVVQSPRYKIIEKKQPVAFWCNPISGHNTLYWYLQNLGQGPELLIRYENEEAVDDSQLPKDRFSAERLKGVDSTLKIQPAELGDSAVYLCASSGRLAGGRSDTQYFGPGTRLTVL.

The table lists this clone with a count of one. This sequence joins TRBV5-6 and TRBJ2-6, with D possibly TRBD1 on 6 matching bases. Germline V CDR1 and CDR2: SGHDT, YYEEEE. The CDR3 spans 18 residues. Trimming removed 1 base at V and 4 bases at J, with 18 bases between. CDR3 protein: CASSLWLPMGAGANVLTF. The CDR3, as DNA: TGTGCCAGCAGCTTGTGGCTTCCCATGGGGGCGGGGGCCAACGTCCTGACTTTC.

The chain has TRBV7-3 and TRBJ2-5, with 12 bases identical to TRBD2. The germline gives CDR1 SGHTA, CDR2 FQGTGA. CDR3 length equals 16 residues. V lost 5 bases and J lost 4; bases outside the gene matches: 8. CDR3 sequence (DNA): TGTGCCAGCAGCCGGCGACTAGCGGGGGAACGAGAGACCCAGTACTTC. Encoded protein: CASSRRLAGERETQYF.

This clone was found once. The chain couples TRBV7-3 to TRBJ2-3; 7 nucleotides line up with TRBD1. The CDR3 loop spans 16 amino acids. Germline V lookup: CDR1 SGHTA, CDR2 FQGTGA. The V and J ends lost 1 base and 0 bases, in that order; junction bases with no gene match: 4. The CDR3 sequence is CASSLIGTASTDTQYF. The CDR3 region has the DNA TGTGCCAGCAGCTTAATTGGGACAGCTAGCACAGATACGCAGTATTTT. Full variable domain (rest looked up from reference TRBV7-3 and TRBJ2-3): GAGVSQTPSNKVTEKGKYVELRCDPISGHTALYWYRQSLGQGPEFLIYFQGTGAADDSGLPNDRFFAVRPEGSVSTLKIQRTERGDSAVYLCASSLIGTASTDTQYFGPGTRLTVL.

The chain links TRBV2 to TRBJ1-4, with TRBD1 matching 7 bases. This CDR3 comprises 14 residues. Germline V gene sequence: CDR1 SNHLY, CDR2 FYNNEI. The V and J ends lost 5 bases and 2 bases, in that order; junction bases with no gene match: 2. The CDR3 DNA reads TGTGCCAGCAGTTTACAGGGGACTAATGAAAAACTGTTTTTT. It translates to CASSLQGTNEKLFF.

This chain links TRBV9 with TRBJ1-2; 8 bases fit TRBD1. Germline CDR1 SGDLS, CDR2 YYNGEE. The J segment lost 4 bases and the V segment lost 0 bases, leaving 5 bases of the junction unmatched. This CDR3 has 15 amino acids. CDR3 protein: CASSVGAGGLYGYTF. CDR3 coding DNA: TGTGCCAGCAGCGTAGGGGCAGGGGGCCTCTATGGCTACACCTTC.

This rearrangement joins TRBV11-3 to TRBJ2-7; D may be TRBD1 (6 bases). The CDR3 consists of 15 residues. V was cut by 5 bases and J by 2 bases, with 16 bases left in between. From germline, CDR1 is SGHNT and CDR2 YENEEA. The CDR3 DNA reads TGTGCCAGCAGCCCGAATGGGACAATCCCCTACGAGCAGTACTTC. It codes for CASSPNGTIPYEQYF.

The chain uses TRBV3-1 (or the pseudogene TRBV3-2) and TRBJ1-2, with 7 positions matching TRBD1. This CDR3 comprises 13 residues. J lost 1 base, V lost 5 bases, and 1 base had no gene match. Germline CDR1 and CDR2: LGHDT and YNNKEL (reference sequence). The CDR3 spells CASSNRGNYGYTF. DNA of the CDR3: TGTGCCAGCAGCAACAGGGGTAACTATGGCTACACCTTC.

The CDR3 region is CASSSAGTGGDGYTF. The CDR3, as DNA: TGTGCCAGCAGCTCGGCGGGGACAGGGGGCGATGGCTACACCTTC. The rearrangement joins TRBV7-2 to TRBJ1-2; 12 bases line up with TRBD1. Per the germline V gene, CDR1 is SGHTA and CDR2 is FQGNSA. The CDR3 is made up of 15 amino acids. Trimming removed 4 bases from V and 6 bases from J; junction bases left unmatched: 6. The variable domain in full, with the rest retrieved from reference TRBV7-2 and TRBJ1-2, is GAGVSQSPSNKVTEKGKDVELRCDPISGHTALYWYRQSLGQGLEFLIYFQGNSAPDKSGLPSDRFSAERTGGSVSTLTIQRTQQEDSAVYLCASSSAGTGGDGYTFGSGTRLTVV.

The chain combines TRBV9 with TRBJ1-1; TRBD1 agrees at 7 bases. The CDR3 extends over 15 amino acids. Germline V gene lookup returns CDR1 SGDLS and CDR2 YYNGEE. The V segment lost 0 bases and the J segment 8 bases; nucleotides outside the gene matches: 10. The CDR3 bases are TGTGCCAGCAGCGTAGCTCCGGGGGACAGCTACGAAGCTTTCTTT. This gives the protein CASSVAPGDSYEAFF.

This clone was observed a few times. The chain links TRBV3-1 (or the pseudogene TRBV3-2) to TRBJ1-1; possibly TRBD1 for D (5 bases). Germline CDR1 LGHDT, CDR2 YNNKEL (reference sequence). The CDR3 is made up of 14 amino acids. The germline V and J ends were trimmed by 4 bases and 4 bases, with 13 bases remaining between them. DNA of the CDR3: TGTGCCAGCAGCCTCCGCGAAGGGGCCACTGAAGCTTTCTTT. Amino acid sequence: CASSLREGATEAFF.

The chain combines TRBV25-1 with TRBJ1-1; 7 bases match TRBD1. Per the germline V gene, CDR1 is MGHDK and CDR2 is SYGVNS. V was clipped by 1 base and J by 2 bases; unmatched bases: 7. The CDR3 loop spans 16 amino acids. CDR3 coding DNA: TGTGCCAGCAGTGAATCTAGGCGGGACAGCAACACTGAAGCTTTCTTT. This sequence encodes CASSESRRDSNTEAFF.

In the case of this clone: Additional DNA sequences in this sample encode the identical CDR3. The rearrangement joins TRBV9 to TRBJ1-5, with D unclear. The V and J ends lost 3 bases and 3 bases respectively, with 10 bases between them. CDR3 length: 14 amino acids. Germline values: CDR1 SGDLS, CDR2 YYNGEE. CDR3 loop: CASSASGFNQPQHF. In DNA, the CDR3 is TGTGCCAGCAGCGCTTCGGGGTTCAATCAGCCCCAGCATTTT.

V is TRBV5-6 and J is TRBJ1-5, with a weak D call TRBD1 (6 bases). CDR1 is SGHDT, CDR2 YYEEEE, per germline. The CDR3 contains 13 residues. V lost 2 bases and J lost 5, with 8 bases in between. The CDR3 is CASSLGGDQPQHF. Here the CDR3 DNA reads TGTGCCAGCAGCTTAGGGGGGGATCAGCCCCAGCATTTT.

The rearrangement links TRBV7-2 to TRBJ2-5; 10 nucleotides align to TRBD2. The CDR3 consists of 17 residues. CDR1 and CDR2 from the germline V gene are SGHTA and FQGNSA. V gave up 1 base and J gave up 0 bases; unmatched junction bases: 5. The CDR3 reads CASSLGPSGGHQETQYF. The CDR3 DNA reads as TGTGCCAGCAGCTTAGGTCCTAGCGGGGGCCACCAAGAGACCCAGTACTTC.

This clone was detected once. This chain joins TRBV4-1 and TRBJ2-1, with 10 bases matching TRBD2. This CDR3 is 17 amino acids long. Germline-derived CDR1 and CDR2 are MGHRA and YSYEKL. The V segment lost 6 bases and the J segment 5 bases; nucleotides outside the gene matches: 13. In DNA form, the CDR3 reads TGCGCCAGCAGTCACCCGAGGACCGGGACTAGCGACAATGAGCAGTTCTTC. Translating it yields CASSHPRTGTSDNEQFF.